This TCR beta chain was observed in a study of blood T cell repertoires in COVID-19. Overall study: Collection of acute and convalescent COVID-19 samples took place in the United States, Italy and Spain. From T cells, B-cell-depleted T cells, or PBMCs came the material, which was cDNA or gDNA.

Original methodology: Cell counts per sample came from amplifying reference gene primers. Profiling relied on immunoSEQ multiplex PCR, and the TCRdb table lists in-frame clones only, not all of them. The D gene and trimming were derived from the DNA, and the V and J assignments and clone size from that table. Of fewer than 200,000 clones in the sample, approximately 85% were seen once. V gave up 1 base and J gave up 9 bases; unmatched junction bases: 9. CDR1 is SGHTA, CDR2 FQGNSA, per germline. This CDR3 region has 16 residues. The sample comprised peripheral blood. The chain carries TRBV7-2 and TRBJ2-1; 10 bases line up with TRBD2. The sequence was obtained from a man aged 60 to 69 who had recovered from COVID-19. Here the CDR3 reads CASSLEGSGGLGEQFF. DNA for the CDR3: TGTGCCAGCAGCTTAGAGGGTAGCGGGGGGTTGGGTGAGCAGTTCTTC. Supplemented by reference TRBV7-2 and TRBJ2-1, the full variable domain reads GAGVSQSPSNKVTEKGKDVELRCDPISGHTALYWYRQSLGQGLEFLIYFQGNSAPDKSGLPSDRFSAERTGGSVSTLTIQRTQQEDSAVYLCASSLEGSGGLGEQFFGPGTRLTVL.